This entry features one TCR beta chain sequence. These data come from a study of shared clonotypes between healthy human individuals. Replicate PCRs run on sorted subsets employed 200 to 250 ng DNA, 25,000 to 35,000 T cell genomes. Data came from immunoSEQ multiplex PCR; TCRdb stores just in-frame clones and leaves some out. Here the sample spans some 2,500,000 clones, 90% to 95% being singletons. Per germline, CDR1 WNHNN and CDR2 SYGVQD (reference sequence). The trim removed 5 bases at V and 9 bases at J, leaving 7 bases unmatched. The CDR3 covers 15 residues. What was sequenced was naive CD4+ T cells from PBMCs. Regarding subset: CD45RA+ positively selected. J is TRBJ2-1 and V is TRBV10-1; 13 bases align to TRBD2. The TCR was taken from a man aged 18 to 29 in good health. Some clones in this sample may be carry-over from other donors' samples. The CDR3 here is CASSSGLAGVGEQFF. CDR3 nucleotides: TGCGCCAGCAGTTCCGGACTAGCGGGAGTTGGTGAGCAGTTCTTC.